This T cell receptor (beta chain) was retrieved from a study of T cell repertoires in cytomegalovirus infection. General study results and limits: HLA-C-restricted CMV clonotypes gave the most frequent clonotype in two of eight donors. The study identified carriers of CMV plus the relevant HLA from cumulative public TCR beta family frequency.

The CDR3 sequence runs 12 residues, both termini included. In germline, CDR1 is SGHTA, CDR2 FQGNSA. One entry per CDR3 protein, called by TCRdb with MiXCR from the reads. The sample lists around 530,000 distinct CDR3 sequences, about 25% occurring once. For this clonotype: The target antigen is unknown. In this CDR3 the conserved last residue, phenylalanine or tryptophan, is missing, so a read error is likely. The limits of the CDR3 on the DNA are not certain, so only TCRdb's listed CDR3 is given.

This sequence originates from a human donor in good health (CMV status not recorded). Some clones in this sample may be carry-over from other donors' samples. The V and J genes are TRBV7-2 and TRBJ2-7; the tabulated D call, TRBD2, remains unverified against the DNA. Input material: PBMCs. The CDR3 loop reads CASSFLGTPIKL.